The entry below gives a single T cell receptor beta chain sequence along with its context. The data were obtained in a study of blood T cell repertoires in COVID-19. Study summary: Researchers got acute and convalescent COVID-19 samples from the United States, Italy and Spain. T cells, B-cell-depleted T cells, or PBMCs supplied cDNA or gDNA.

Authors' data handling: Reference gene primer amplification gave estimated nucleated cell counts. The protocol was immunoSEQ multiplex PCR, while the TCRdb copy is restricted to in-frame clones and leaves out a portion. V and J calls and clone size come straight from that table; D and trimming were deduced from the DNA. The repertoire includes approximately 210,000 clones, roughly 81% of them detected once, and less than 8% sits in the top ten. Germline values: CDR1 MDHEN, CDR2 SYDVKM. The CDR3 covers 18 residues. The junction had 11 bases not matched to a gene; V was cut back by 5 bases and J by 3 bases.

Input material: peripheral blood. V and J are TRBV28 and TRBJ2-2; 11 bases are shared with TRBD2. The receptor's source is a woman aged 45-60 years with active or convalescent COVID-19. CDR3 protein: CASSPRAGTSGYTGELFF. As DNA, the CDR3 is TGTGCCAGCAGTCCTCGAGCCGGGACTAGCGGATACACCGGGGAGCTGTTTTTT.